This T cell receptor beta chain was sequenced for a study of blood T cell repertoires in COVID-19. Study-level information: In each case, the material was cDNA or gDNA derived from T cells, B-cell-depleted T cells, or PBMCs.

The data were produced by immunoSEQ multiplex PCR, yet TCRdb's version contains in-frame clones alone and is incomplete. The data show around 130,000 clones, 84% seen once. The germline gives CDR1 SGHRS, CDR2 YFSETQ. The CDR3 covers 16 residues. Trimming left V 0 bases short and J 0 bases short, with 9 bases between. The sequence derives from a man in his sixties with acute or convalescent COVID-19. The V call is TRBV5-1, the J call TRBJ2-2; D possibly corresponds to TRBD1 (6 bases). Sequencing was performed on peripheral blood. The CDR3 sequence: CASSLAGTSNTGELFF. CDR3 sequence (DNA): TGCGCCAGCAGCTTGGCCGGGACATCGAACACCGGGGAGCTGTTTTTT.